Each of the 15 T cell receptor beta chains below was sequenced from the same sample in a study of blood T cell repertoires in COVID-19. Sequencing was performed with immunoSEQ multiplex PCR; in TCRdb, only in-frame clones are kept and a portion is missing. Of fewer than 400,000 clones detected, approximately 82% appear once; the ten largest clones hold around 3%. Sequencing used peripheral blood. All receptors come from a man younger than 45 with active or convalescent COVID-19.

CDR3 sequence reads: CSVSLSGYTQYF. The DNA of the CDR3 is TGCAGCGTTAGCCTTAGCGGGTATACGCAGTATTTT. The chain recombines TRBV29-1 with TRBJ2-3, with 7 bases aligning to TRBD2. CDR3 length: 12 amino acids. Trimming at V came to 5 bases and at J to 7 bases, leaving 6 bases not matched to a gene. Germline CDR1 reads SQVTM; CDR2 reads ANQGSEA.

V and J are TRBV5-6 and TRBJ2-1; D perhaps matches TRBD1 (6 bases). Trimming pared 2 bases from V and 4 bases from J, leaving 13 bases between. CDR1 is SGHDT and CDR2 is YYEEEE in the germline V gene. CDR3 size: 15 residues. CDR3 amino acids: CASSFDRFPYNEQFF. The CDR3 DNA sequence: TGTGCCAGCAGCTTTGACAGGTTTCCGTACAATGAGCAGTTCTTC.

This chain connects TRBV5-1 to TRBJ2-1; 8 nucleotides line up with TRBD1. The CDR3 runs to 15 residues. Trimming cost V 3 bases and J 4 bases; bases outside gene matches: 6. Germline loops: CDR1 SGHRS, CDR2 YFSETQ. This CDR3 reads CASSYDRGPYNEQFF. CDR3 bases: TGCGCCAGCAGCTATGACAGGGGCCCTTACAATGAGCAGTTCTTC.

The gene calls are TRBV19 and TRBJ1-1; maybe TRBD1 (6 bases). Trimming left V 1 base short and J 10 bases short, with 16 bases between. Germline CDR1 is LNHDA and CDR2 is SQIVND (reference sequence). The CDR3 spans 14 residues. The CDR3: CASSIGGQDIRAFF. CDR3 coding DNA: TGTGCCAGTAGTATAGGGGGACAAGATATTAGAGCTTTCTTT. The entire variable domain, with the rest obtained from reference TRBV19 and TRBJ1-1, is as follows: DGGITQSPKYLFRKEGQNVTLSCEQNLNHDAMYWYRQDPGQGLRLIYYSQIVNDFQKGDIAEGYSVSREKKESFPLTVTSAQKNPTAFYLCASSIGGQDIRAFFGQGTRLTVV.

This chain links TRBV7-2 with TRBJ2-3; 10 positions match TRBD1. V gave up 5 bases and J gave up 4 bases; unmatched junction bases: 9. CDR1 SGHTA and CDR2 FQGNSA come from the germline V gene. CDR3 length: 16 amino acids. CDR3 protein: CASSPGDRGIADTQYF. The CDR3 DNA sequence: TGTGCCAGCAGCCCTGGGGACAGGGGAATAGCAGATACGCAGTATTTT.

This chain joins TRBV19 and TRBJ1-1; TRBD1 matches at 7 bases. CDR1 LNHDA and CDR2 SQIVND come from the germline V gene (reference sequence). The CDR3 length is 13 residues. Trimming removed 6 bases from V and 5 bases from J; junction bases left unmatched: 6. As DNA, the CDR3 is TGTGCCAGTAGCCCCAGGGGGAGGACTGAAGCTTTCTTT. It yields the protein CASSPRGRTEAFF.

This chain connects TRBV10-3 to TRBJ1-2; TRBD1 matches 7 bases. V shed 7 bases and J 8 bases; nucleotides not matched to a gene: 7. Germline CDR1 ENHRY, CDR2 SYGVKD. The CDR3 extends over 12 amino acids. The CDR3: CAIKQTGRGYTF. The CDR3 DNA sequence: TGTGCCATCAAACAGACAGGGCGAGGCTACACCTTC.

The V and J genes are TRBV5-8 and TRBJ1-6; TRBD1 might be the D (6 bases). CDR1 is SGHTS and CDR2 is YDEGEE in the germline V gene. Trimming stripped 1 base from V and 6 bases from J, with 8 bases between. This CDR3 has 14 residues. The CDR3 DNA reads as TGTGCCAGCAGCTTGCAGGGGTTTAATTCACCCCTCCACTTT. Translation gives CASSLQGFNSPLHF.

This clone was observed a handful of times. The V and J genes are TRBV2 and TRBJ1-4; tentative D call: TRBD1 (6 bases). Deletions cut 10 bases from V and 6 bases from J, with 9 bases between. There are 11 residues in the CDR3. Germline assignment: CDR1 SNHLY and CDR2 FYNNEI. In DNA, the CDR3 is TGTGCCAACAGGGAGGATGAAAAACTGTTTTTT. The encoded protein is CANREDEKLFF.

The chain uses TRBV5-1 and TRBJ1-2; 9 bases match TRBD1. Germline V lookup: CDR1 SGHRS, CDR2 YFSETQ. The CDR3 is 14 residues long. J was trimmed by 6 bases and V by 0 bases; bases with no gene match: 3. The CDR3 nucleotides read TGCGCCAGCAGCTTGGGAGACAGGGGGAATGGCTACACCTTC. Translation: CASSLGDRGNGYTF. Complete variable domain (other parts from reference TRBV5-1 and TRBJ1-2): KAGVTQTPRYLIKTRGQQVTLSCSPISGHRSVSWYQQTPGQGLQFLFEYFSETQRNKGNFPGRFSGRQFSNSRSEMNVSTLELGDSALYLCASSLGDRGNGYTFGSGTRLTVV.

The chain uses TRBV5-1 and TRBJ2-1; TRBD2 agrees at 12 bases. The V segment lost 9 bases and the J segment 6 bases; nucleotides outside the gene matches: 10. CDR1 is SGHRS and CDR2 is YFSETQ in the germline V gene. There are 15 residues in the CDR3. The CDR3 sequence: CATTGTSGSINEQFF. Written as DNA, the CDR3 is TGCGCCACCACGGGGACTAGCGGGTCTATCAATGAGCAGTTCTTC.

The gene calls are TRBV28 and TRBJ1-5; D is undetermined. CDR3 size: 13 residues. With 8 bases removed from V and 6 bases from J, the gap between germline ends came to 14 bases. The germline gives CDR1 MDHEN, CDR2 SYDVKM. Here the CDR3 DNA reads TGTGCCAGCGCCACGACGGGGAGTCAGCCCCAGCATTTT. This encodes CASATTGSQPQHF.

This sequence joins TRBV7-3 and TRBJ2-1, with TRBD2 as a possible D gene (7 bases). CDR1 and CDR2 (germline): SGHTA, FQGTGA. The CDR3 length is 15 residues. Trimming took off 6 bases at V and 7 bases at J, with 19 bases between the two ends. This chain's CDR3 is CASSKGGSTSNEQFF. DNA of the CDR3: TGTGCCAGCAGTAAGGGGGGGAGTACGTCAAATGAGCAGTTCTTC.

The chain joins TRBV30 to TRBJ1-2, with D maybe TRBD1 (6 bases). With 0 bases removed from V and 10 bases from J, the gap between germline ends came to 12 bases. CDR3 size: 12 residues. Germline CDR1 GTSNPN, CDR2 SVGIG (reference sequence). The CDR3 sequence: CAWSVSGADYTF. The CDR3 DNA sequence: TGTGCCTGGAGTGTCTCAGGGGCTGACTACACCTTC.

The genes are TRBV19 and TRBJ1-2; the match to TRBD1 covers 8 bases. Germline-derived CDR1 and CDR2 are LNHDA and SQIVND (reference sequence). The CDR3 covers 13 residues. J was trimmed by 8 bases and V by 5 bases; bases with no gene match: 7. As DNA, the CDR3 is TGTGCCAGTAGTCTGACAGGGGAGGACGGCTACACCTTC. It specifies CASSLTGEDGYTF.